The 30 T cell receptor beta chains listed next were all sequenced from one sample in a study of beta chain features in type 1 diabetes. Study-wide results and caveats: Moderate but significant shortening of TCRB CDR3s was recorded in all four CD4+ subsets from Type 1 diabetes patients.

Reverse transcription of all isolated RNA meant that expressed TCRB transcripts were sequenced. Clones were read by immunoSEQ multiplex PCR, and TCRdb kept only the in-frame ones, dropping some. The sample consists of a few hundred thousand clones, roughly 13% of them appearing once. The antigens these receptors bind are not known. Sequencing used naive CD4+ T cells from blood. The receptors shown here come from a man aged 25 to 40 with type 1 diabetes.

This clone was counted only a few times. This chain connects TRBV20-1 to TRBJ2-5; unclear D gene. The CDR3 consists of 10 residues. Germline CDR1 reads DFQATT; CDR2 reads SNEGSKA (reference sequence). Trimming took 4 bases from V and 4 from J, leaving 4 bases between them. CDR3 loop: CSATLETQYF. DNA for the CDR3: TGCAGTGCTACGTTAGAGACCCAGTACTTC.

This chain links TRBV6-1 with TRBJ1-2; 7 bases line up with TRBD1. This CDR3 region has 12 residues. The J segment lost 6 bases and the V segment lost 3 bases, leaving 1 base of the junction unmatched. Looked up from germline, CDR1 is MNHNS and CDR2 is SASEGT. For the CDR3, the DNA is TGTGCCAGCAGTGAGGACAGGAATGGCTACACCTTC. Translating it yields CASSEDRNGYTF.

Only a few counts were recorded for this clone. V and J are TRBV6-5 and TRBJ2-3, with 8 bases that match TRBD2. CDR3 size: 16 residues. Germline CDR1 is MNHEY and CDR2 is SVGAGI. Losses at the gene ends were 4 bases for V and 2 bases for J; bases not matched to a gene: 8. CDR3 loop: CASSSERGPTTDTQYF. CDR3 nucleotide sequence: TGTGCCAGCAGTTCTGAGCGGGGGCCTACCACAGATACGCAGTATTTT.

The gene calls are TRBV10-2 and TRBJ1-3; D is unresolved. V was cut by 6 bases and J by 3 bases, with 9 bases left in between. Germline V gives CDR1 WSHSY, CDR2 SAAADI. This CDR3 has 13 residues. The CDR3 DNA is TGCGCCAGCAGCGGTGAGATTGGAAACACCATATATTTT. Translated, it gives CASSGEIGNTIYF.

The chain uses TRBV6-6 and TRBJ1-2, with D possibly TRBD1 on 6 matching bases. Germline-derived CDR1 and CDR2 are MNHNY and SVGAGI (reference sequence). CDR3 length equals 13 residues. Trimming removed 8 bases at V and 7 bases at J, with 17 bases between. CDR3 sequence reads: CASCQGQRLGYTF. The CDR3 bases are TGTGCCAGCTGCCAAGGACAGCGCCTTGGCTACACCTTC.

This clone was seen repeatedly, ten times or more. DNA for the CDR3: TGCAGCCCTCCTGAGCAGTTCTTC. It translates to CSPPEQFF. The chain carries TRBV29-1 and TRBJ2-1, with unresolved D. The CDR3 is 8 residues long. V was pared by 8 bases and J by 9 bases, with 5 bases between. CDR1 is SQVTM and CDR2 is ANQGSEA in the germline V gene.

The chain combines TRBV5-6 with TRBJ2-7; no clear D gene. The length of the CDR3 is 15 residues. Trimming took off 4 bases at V and 0 bases at J, with 14 bases between the two ends. CDR1 is SGHDT and CDR2 is YYEEEE in the germline V gene. The CDR3 sequence: CASSLGDWSSYEQYF. For the CDR3, the DNA is TGTGCCAGCAGCCTTGGAGATTGGAGCTCCTACGAGCAGTACTTC.

The chain links TRBV7-6 to TRBJ2-3, with 8 bases matching TRBD2. CDR3 length: 15 amino acids. Germline V CDR1 and CDR2: SGHVS, FNYEAQ. V lost 4 bases and J lost 5; bases outside the gene matches: 8. Here the CDR3 DNA reads TGTGCCAGCAGCTCCCCGGGGGGGCAGAAAGATACGCAGTATTTT. Its protein product is CASSSPGGQKDTQYF.

This clone has more than one count but fewer than ten. The chain couples TRBV29-1 to TRBJ2-2; 7 bases map to TRBD2. V lost 3 bases and J lost 7; bases outside the gene matches: 5. Looked up from germline, CDR1 is SQVTM and CDR2 is ANQGSEA. The CDR3 spans 13 residues. The CDR3 coding sequence is TGCAGCGTTGACAGCGGGGAGGTCGGGGAGCTGTTTTTT. Protein sequence: CSVDSGEVGELFF.

V gene TRBV18 combines with J gene TRBJ2-7; TRBD2 aligns across 8 bases. Germline trimming cut 0 bases from V and 2 bases from J; bases unmatched to any gene: 0. The CDR3 totals 14 residues. CDR1 and CDR2 from the germline V gene are KGHSH and LQKENI. CDR3 in DNA: TGTGCCAGCTCACCACCAGCGGGGGCCTACGAGCAGTACTTC. Protein sequence: CASSPPAGAYEQYF.

A few counts support this clone. The CDR3 protein is CASADRGPQETQYF. For the CDR3, the DNA is TGTGCCAGCGCGGACAGGGGGCCGCAAGAGACCCAGTACTTC. The chain couples TRBV7-9 to TRBJ2-5; TRBD1 agrees at 11 bases. Germline CDR1 SEHNR, CDR2 FQNEAQ (reference sequence). CDR3 size: 14 residues. V lost 8 bases, J lost 2 bases, and 4 bases stayed unmatched.

This clone was seen only a few times. The rearrangement joins TRBV19 to TRBJ2-3; TRBD2 matches 10 bases. The CDR3 length is 16 residues. CDR1 is LNHDA, CDR2 SQIVND, per germline (reference sequence). With 2 bases clipped from V and 3 bases from J, the junction kept 5 bases outside the gene matches. The chain's CDR3 is CASSILRTSGTDTQYF. In DNA form, the CDR3 reads TGTGCCAGTAGTATATTACGGACTAGCGGAACAGATACGCAGTATTTT.

The genes are TRBV5-1 and TRBJ2-5; 10 bases fit TRBD2. V shed 4 bases and J 1 base; nucleotides not matched to a gene: 4. CDR1 and CDR2 (germline): SGHRS, YFSETQ. CDR3 length: 15 amino acids. This CDR3 is CASSQSGRVQETQYF. The DNA of the CDR3 is TGCGCCAGCAGCCAAAGCGGGAGGGTCCAAGAGACCCAGTACTTC.

This clone turned up a few times. The chain has TRBV2 and TRBJ2-1; D perhaps matches TRBD2 (6 bases). The CDR3 covers 12 residues. The V end lost 6 bases, the J end lost 10 bases, and 13 bases lay between the germline ends. Germline CDR1 SNHLY, CDR2 FYNNEI. The CDR3 sequence: CASRPLAGEQFF. CDR3 coding DNA: TGTGCCAGCAGACCCCTCGCGGGGGAGCAGTTCTTC.

This clone was counted only a few times. The V gene is TRBV6-5, the J gene TRBJ2-7; D unresolved. V was clipped by 3 bases and J by 0 bases, with 6 bases between them. The CDR3 runs 13 residues. Germline CDR1 is MNHEY and CDR2 is SVGAGI. CDR3 bases: TGTGCCAGCAGTTATCGAGGCTCCTACGAGCAGTACTTC. It encodes CASSYRGSYEQYF.

The sample holds a few counts of this clone. V and J are TRBV15 and TRBJ2-1, with 7 bases fitting TRBD1. This CDR3 is 19 amino acids long. The germline V gene has CDR1 LNHNV and CDR2 YYDKDF (reference sequence). With 0 bases clipped from V and 7 bases from J, the junction kept 18 bases outside the gene matches. This chain's CDR3 is CATSRDPNYYRGRVNEQFF. The CDR3 DNA reads as TGTGCCACCAGCAGAGATCCCAACTATTACAGGGGAAGAGTGAATGAGCAGTTCTTC.

The chain carries TRBV7-9 and TRBJ2-5; TRBD1 agrees at 8 bases. CDR1 SEHNR and CDR2 FQNEAQ come from the germline V gene (reference sequence). The CDR3 extends over 15 amino acids. V was pared by 4 bases and J by 9 bases, with 13 bases of the junction left unmatched. CDR3: CASSSPGTGKNPQYF. The CDR3 DNA is TGTGCCAGCAGCTCCCCCGGGACAGGAAAAAATCCCCAGTACTTC. Full variable domain (outside the CDR3, taken from reference TRBV7-9 and TRBJ2-5): DTGVSQNPRHKITKRGQNVTFRCDPISEHNRLYWYRQTLGQGPEFLTYFQNEAQLEKSRLLSDRFSAERPKGSFSTLEIQRTEQGDSAMYLCASSSPGTGKNPQYFGPGTRLLVL.

The chain recombines TRBV6-5 with TRBJ2-1; 7 bases map to TRBD1. The CDR3 sequence is 14 residues long. J lost 4 bases, V lost 6 bases, and 6 bases had no gene match. CDR1 and CDR2 (germline): MNHEY, SVGAGI. DNA for the CDR3: TGTGCCAGCAGCCTGGGACAGACTTACAATGAGCAGTTCTTC. Amino acid sequence: CASSLGQTYNEQFF.

This clone came up a few times. The chain joins TRBV7-9 to TRBJ2-1, with TRBD2 matching over 12 bases. The CDR3 has 12 residues. The germline V gene encodes CDR1 SEHNR and CDR2 FQNEAQ (reference sequence). This chain's CDR3 is CGLAGGPNEQFF. The CDR3 nucleotides read TGTGGGCTAGCGGGAGGGCCCAATGAGCAGTTCTTC.

The CDR3 DNA reads TGTGCCAGCACCGACAGAGTATCCAGCACAGATACGCAGTATTTT. It encodes CASTDRVSSTDTQYF. V gene TRBV25-1 combines with J gene TRBJ2-3; D is perhaps TRBD1 (5 bases). The CDR3 covers 15 residues. Trimming cost V 7 bases and J 0 bases, with 14 bases left between them. Germline assignment: CDR1 MGHDK and CDR2 SYGVNS.

This clone came up once. The chain combines TRBV7-6 with TRBJ2-1; a possible D gene is TRBD2 (5 bases). The germline V and J ends were trimmed by 2 bases and 3 bases, with 14 bases remaining between them. CDR1 and CDR2 from the germline V gene are SGHVS and FNYEAQ. The CDR3 spans 16 residues. The CDR3 protein is CASSLRSGPNYNEQFF. In DNA, the CDR3 is TGTGCCAGCAGCTTAAGAAGCGGCCCAAACTACAATGAGCAGTTCTTC.

A remark on this clone: The identical CDR3 is also encoded by other nucleotide sequences in the sample. This chain uses TRBV28 with TRBJ2-1; D gene ambiguous. Germline CDR1 and CDR2: MDHEN and SYDVKM. This CDR3 has 12 residues. V gave up 4 bases and J gave up 8 bases, with 9 bases separating them. CDR3 protein: CASSSVVDEQFF. The CDR3 DNA follows: TGTGCCAGCAGTTCGGTCGTCGATGAGCAGTTCTTC.

This clone was seen only a few times. This chain uses TRBV21-1 with TRBJ2-7; the listed D gene, TRBD2, was not tested against the DNA. TRBV21-1 is noted as a pseudogene. CDR3 length equals 15 residues. CDR3 nucleotides: TGTGCCAGCAGCACCCTTCGGGGAAAGGGCTACGAGCAGTACTTC. Encoded protein: CASSTLRGKGYEQYF.

In its sample, this clone was seen a few times. The chain joins TRBV5-1 to TRBJ1-1, with 7 bases fitting TRBD1. This CDR3 is 14 amino acids long. CDR1 is SGHRS, CDR2 YFSETQ, per germline. Unmatched junction bases numbered 3, after V lost 0 bases and J lost 4 bases. This chain's CDR3 is CASSLGQGFTEAFF. In nucleotides, the CDR3 is TGCGCCAGCAGCTTGGGACAGGGATTCACTGAAGCTTTCTTT.

The chain carries TRBV7-2 and TRBJ2-1; possible D gene TRBD2, 6 bases. Per germline, CDR1 SGHTA and CDR2 FQGNSA. The length of the CDR3 is 14 residues. V lost 5 bases to trimming and J lost 4 bases, with 12 bases between them. The CDR3 nucleotides are TGTGCCAGCAGCCCGGGGACTCTTTACAATGAGCAGTTCTTC. Translated, it gives CASSPGTLYNEQFF.

This clone was detected a few times. In the same sample, other DNA sequences code for this CDR3. The chain has TRBV7-9 and TRBJ2-7, with TRBD1 matching over 9 bases. V lost 5 bases, J lost 4 bases, and 6 bases stayed unmatched. The CDR3 sequence is 14 residues long. Germline CDR1 and CDR2: SEHNR and FQNEAQ (reference sequence). The CDR3 DNA sequence: TGTGCCAGCAGCCCCCGGGACAGGGCATACGAGCAGTACTTC. Protein product: CASSPRDRAYEQYF. Based on the CDR3 plus reference TRBV7-9 and TRBJ2-7, the full variable domain is DTGVSQNPRHKITKRGQNVTFRCDPISEHNRLYWYRQTLGQGPEFLTYFQNEAQLEKSRLLSDRFSAERPKGSFSTLEIQRTEQGDSAMYLCASSPRDRAYEQYFGPGTRLTVT.

The chain combines TRBV30 with TRBJ1-5, with 7 bases fitting TRBD1. Per germline, CDR1 GTSNPN and CDR2 SVGIG (reference sequence). The CDR3 runs 14 residues. After removal of 0 bases from V and 4 bases from J, the junction contained 3 bases not matched to a gene. The CDR3 DNA is TGTGCCTGGAGTGTAGCACAGGGGAATCAGCCCCAGCATTTT. It translates to CAWSVAQGNQPQHF.

This clone was counted between two and nine times. This sequence joins TRBV19 and TRBJ1-2, with D perhaps matching TRBD1 (5 bases). CDR1 LNHDA and CDR2 SQIVND come from the germline V gene (reference sequence). The CDR3 spans 16 residues. Trimming shortened V by 3 bases and J by 6 bases, and 20 bases separated the two germline ends. The CDR3: CASSINWSGDLDGYTF. The CDR3 region has the DNA TGTGCCAGTAGTATTAACTGGAGCGGGGACTTAGATGGCTACACCTTC.

This clone has just a few counts. The DNA of the CDR3 is TGTGCCAGCAGCGCTTACAGGGGGCGAACAGATACGCAGTATTTT. Protein product: CASSAYRGRTDTQYF. The chain links TRBV7-8 to TRBJ2-3; TRBD1 matches at 9 bases. V lost 5 bases, J lost 3 bases, and 6 bases stayed unmatched. CDR3 length equals 15 residues. In germline, CDR1 is SGHVS, CDR2 FQNEAQ. The full variable domain, rest sourced from reference TRBV7-8 and TRBJ2-3, is GAGVSQSPRYKVAKRGQDVALRCDPISGHVSLFWYQQALGQGPEFLTYFQNEAQLDKSGLPSDRFFAERPEGSVSTLKIQRTQQEDSAVYLCASSAYRGRTDTQYFGPGTRLTVL.

This clone appeared a few times. The V gene is TRBV30, the J gene TRBJ1-3; a weak D match, TRBD1 (6 bases). CDR3 length: 15 residues. Germline loops: CDR1 GTSNPN, CDR2 SVGIG (reference sequence). V lost 6 bases to trimming and J lost 0 bases, with 15 bases between them. CDR3 amino acids: CACAPGTSSGNTIYF. CDR3 bases: TGTGCCTGCGCTCCCGGGACAAGCTCTGGAAACACCATATATTTT.